The rows below give T cell receptor beta chains drawn from one sample of a study of identical twins. One entry per CDR3 protein, called by TCRdb with MiXCR from the 5' RACE reads. The table records hundreds of thousands of distinct CDR3 sequences, over 8.5% of them present only once. The same data also contributed to another study, on yellow fever vaccine responses in identical twins.

Sequenced material: CD8+ T cells sorted from blood. The receptor source for this set is a woman younger than 35 in good health. CDR3s leave out the opening cysteine and the closing phenylalanine or tryptophan.

V,CDR3
TRBV29-1,SVIPRTDGTSSYNEQF
TRBV11-1,ASSSDRLSSSGPKNYEQY
TRBV28,ASSFSIGKLVNTDTQY
TRBV20-1,SARQKGLAEPYNEQF
TRBV27,ASSSRGPLGEQY
TRBV6-1,ASSETSGLSYNEQF
TRBV20-1,SARERQGGSPLH
TRBV20-1,SAREPDSSYGYT
TRBV12-3/TRBV12-4,ASSRRGHEKLF
TRBV27,ASSLTRYYEQY
TRBV29-1,SVDGVISGYT
TRBV25-1,ASTGGTEQF
TRBV6-1,ASSSLGGHYGYT
TRBV12-3/TRBV12-4,ASMPGSLHEQY
TRBV7-6,ASSLGTGAKETQY
TRBV7-2,ASSLRPQGLGTETQY
TRBV29-1,SVGQNEQY
TRBV5-1,ASSSNPGQQETQY
TRBV2,ASSQGPTGGSYEQY
TRBV6-2/TRBV6-3,ASRRTGSNQPQH
TRBV18,ASSPPPGLAGGGSYEQY
TRBV12-3/TRBV12-4,ASRPSGTGKGNEQF
TRBV27,ASSVTTYNSPLH
TRBV7-6,ASSLALDSNQPQH
TRBV7-8,ASDPRSADTGELF
TRBV7-2,ASSLFLLGVDEQY
TRBV7-9,ASSRPLGEFSETQY
TRBV4-2,ASSQGPTEMNTEAF
TRBV4-2,ASSQLGLNTEAF
TRBV29-1,SVEGAGEAF
TRBV12-3/TRBV12-4,ASTQFPGAGPGELF
TRBV20-1,SAREENEQF
TRBV29-1,SVEGQGLYEQY
TRBV10-3,AISETSGGPNTGELF
TRBV20-1,SASDPGLAGGGSTDTQY
TRBV29-1,SVVQGDGYT
TRBV27,ASRGDFDQETQY
TRBV5-6,ASSLLAGEETQY
TRBV7-6,ASSLKRENEQF
TRBV7-9,ASSYTGVRSDSPLH
TRBV4-1,ASSQDHNEQF
TRBV20-1,SGLGDGYT
TRBV4-1,ASSSQGSSYNEQF
TRBV6-1,ASRTYSPAANNYGYT
TRBV7-3,ASSQRLGLAQDSGYEQY
TRBV29-1,SVDPPGSDTQY
TRBV4-2,ASSQDGTRGSNEQF
TRBV28,ASTRTSGGRNIQY
TRBV28,ASRPRDKNFQETQY
TRBV4-3,TSSQGHYSYEQY
TRBV4-3,ASSQDRTQVEQF
TRBV4-1,ASSPTAGGVDTQY
TRBV6-2/TRBV6-3,ASSPTLTSGYNEQF
TRBV11-2,ASSLDSASGRSPPTDTQY
TRBV4-3,ASSQDRLAGDEQY
TRBV4-1,ASSQVSLADYEQY
TRBV28,ASREQGPPWEGYT
TRBV7-2,ASSLSRGETQY
TRBV29-1,SVDRRDSYEQY